This T cell receptor (beta chain) was sequenced in a study of CD8 T cells in Susac syndrome. Study summary: When blood was collected, patients with Susac syndrome were therapy-naive, were taking corticosteroids, or were receiving intravenous immunoglobulin alone.

From blood CD8+ and CD4+ T cells, TCR beta sequences were generated. Details on this clonotype: Antigen unknown.

It was with random hexamers that about 0.45 to 1 ug RNA was reverse transcribed. TCRdb analysed the immunoSEQ multiplex PCR reads with MiXCR anew, one entry per CDR3 protein. The table has more than 150,000 distinct CDR3 sequences, approximately 95% seen once. The CDR3 totals 12 residues. V was clipped by 3 bases and J by 4 bases, with 9 bases between them. In germline, CDR1 is DFQATT, CDR2 SNEGSKA (reference sequence). Study-wide results and limits: It was acknowledged in the study that its TCR sequencing and HLA analysis involved a relatively small number of individuals.

Sequencing was done on a sample of CD8+ T cells from PBMCs. The chain links TRBV20-1 to TRBJ1-2; D not certain. This TCR came from a human donor with Susac syndrome. The CDR3 DNA sequence: TGCAGTGCTAGCGCGGGGTCCTATGGCTACACCTTC. Protein sequence: CSASAGSYGYTF.